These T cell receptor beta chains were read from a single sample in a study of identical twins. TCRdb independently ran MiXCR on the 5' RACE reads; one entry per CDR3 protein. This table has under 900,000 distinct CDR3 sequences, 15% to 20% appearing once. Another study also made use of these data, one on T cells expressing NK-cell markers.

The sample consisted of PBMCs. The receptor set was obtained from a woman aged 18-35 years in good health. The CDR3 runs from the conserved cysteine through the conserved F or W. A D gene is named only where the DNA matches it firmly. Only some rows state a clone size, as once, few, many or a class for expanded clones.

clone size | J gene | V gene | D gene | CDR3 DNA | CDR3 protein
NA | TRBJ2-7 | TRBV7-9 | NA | TGTGCCAGCAGCTTTAGGACGGGCGGGGAGCAGTACTTC | CASSFRTGGEQYF
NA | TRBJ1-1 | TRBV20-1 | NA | TGCAGTGCTAGAGTTAGACTGGGCACTGAAGCTTTCTTT | CSARVRLGTEAFF
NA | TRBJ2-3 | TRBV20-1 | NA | TGCAGTGCTAGAAAGGGGGGGGGAGCAGATACGCAGTATTTT | CSARKGGGADTQYF
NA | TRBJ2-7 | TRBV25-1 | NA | TGTGCCAGCAGTATGGAGGGCAAACCGTTTTACGAGCAGTACTTC | CASSMEGKPFYEQYF
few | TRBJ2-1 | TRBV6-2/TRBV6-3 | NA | TGTGCCAGCAGTTACCAGGGGTACAATGAGCAGTTCTTC | CASSYQGYNEQFF
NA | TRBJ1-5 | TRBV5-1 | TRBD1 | TGCGCCAGCAGCTGGGATGGACAGGGTAAGACGTCCCAGCATTTT | CASSWDGQGKTSQHF
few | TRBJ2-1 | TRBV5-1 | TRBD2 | TGCGCCAGCAGCTCCGGACTAGCGGGGGGGGGTGAGCAGTTCTTC | CASSSGLAGGGEQFF
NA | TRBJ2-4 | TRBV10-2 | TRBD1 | TGCGCCAGCACGACAGGGGTGAACATTCAGTACTTC | CASTTGVNIQYF
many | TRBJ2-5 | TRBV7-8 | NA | TGTGCCAGCAGGTCGCGGAGTTTGGGGGGCCAGTACTTC | CASRSRSLGGQYF
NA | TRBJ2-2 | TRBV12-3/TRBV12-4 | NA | TGTGCCAGCAGTTTCCACGGGCAGGGGCACACCGGGGAGCTGTTTTTT | CASSFHGQGHTGELFF
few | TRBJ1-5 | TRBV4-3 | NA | TGCGCCAGCAGCCAAGATGAGGGAAAGGGATCGCCCCAGCATTTT | CASSQDEGKGSPQHF
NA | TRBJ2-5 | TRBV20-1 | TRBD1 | TGCAGTGCGGGTGACGCAGGGGGAGAGACCCAGTACTTC | CSAGDAGGETQYF
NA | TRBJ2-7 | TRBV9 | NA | TGTGCCAGCAGCGCAGGGCCGGGCGGGGACGAGCAGTACTTC | CASSAGPGGDEQYF
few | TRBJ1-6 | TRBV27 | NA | TGTGCCAGCAGTTTTAGGGAACGGAATTCACCCCTCCACTTT | CASSFRERNSPLHF
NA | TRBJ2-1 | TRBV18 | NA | TGTGCCAGCTCACCACTTAGACTGGACTACAATGAGCAGTTCTTC | CASSPLRLDYNEQFF
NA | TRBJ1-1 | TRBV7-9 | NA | TGTTCCAGCAGTATCAAGAACACTGAAGCTTTCTTT | CSSSIKNTEAFF
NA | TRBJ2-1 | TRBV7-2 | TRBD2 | TGTGCCAGCAGACTAGCGGGAAGAAATGAGCAGTTCTTC | CASRLAGRNEQFF
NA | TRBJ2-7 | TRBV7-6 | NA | TGTGCCAGCAGCCTAAACCAGATCGAGCAGTACTTC | CASSLNQIEQYF
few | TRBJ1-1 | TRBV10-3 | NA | TGTGCCATCGGGGAGGACAGAGCCACTGAAGCTTTCTTT | CAIGEDRATEAFF
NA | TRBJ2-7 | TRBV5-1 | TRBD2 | TGCGCCAGCAGCTTGGCCACAGCGGGAGGGGTCGACGAGCAGTACTTC | CASSLATAGGVDEQYF
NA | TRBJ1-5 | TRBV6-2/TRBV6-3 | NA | TGTGCCAGCAGTTATCGTCGAGGCAGGGGTAATTATCAGCCCCAGCATTTT | CASSYRRGRGNYQPQHF
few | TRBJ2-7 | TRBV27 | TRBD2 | TGTGCCAGCAGTAATCGGGACTACCAATCCTACGAGCAGTACTTC | CASSNRDYQSYEQYF
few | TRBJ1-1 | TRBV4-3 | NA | TGCGCCAGCAGCCAAGAAATGAGGGGCGCAGCTTTCTTT | CASSQEMRGAAFF
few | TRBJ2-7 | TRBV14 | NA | TGTGCCAGCAGCCATTCGACGAGGCCCTCCTACGAGCAGTACTTC | CASSHSTRPSYEQYF
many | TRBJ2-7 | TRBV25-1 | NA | TGTGCCAGCAGTGGATTCTACGAGCAGTACTTC | CASSGFYEQYF
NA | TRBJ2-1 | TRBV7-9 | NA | TGTGCCAGCAGCTTAGGTTCTTTGGGCGGGGAGTACAATGAGCAGTTCTTC | CASSLGSLGGEYNEQFF
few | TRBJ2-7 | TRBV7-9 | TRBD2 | TGTGCCAGCAGCCCGCGGGGGAGTTCGTCCTACGAGCAGTACTTC | CASSPRGSSSYEQYF
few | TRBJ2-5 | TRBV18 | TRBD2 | TGTGCCAGCTCACCAAAGGGACTAGCGGGGGAGACCCAGTACTTC | CASSPKGLAGETQYF
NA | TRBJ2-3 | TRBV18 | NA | TGTGCCAGCTCCCCTAATCAAGATACGCAGTATTTT | CASSPNQDTQYF
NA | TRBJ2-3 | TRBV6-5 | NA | TGTGCCAGCAGTTACTCGAGGGAGAACACAGATACGCAGTATTTT | CASSYSRENTDTQYF
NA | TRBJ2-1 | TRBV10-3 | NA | TGTGCCATCACTCCAGGGTCTCGGAATGAGCAGTTCTTC | CAITPGSRNEQFF
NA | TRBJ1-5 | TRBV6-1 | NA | TGTGCCAGCAGTGGGAGGGGCAGCAATCAGCCCCAGCATTTT | CASSGRGSNQPQHF
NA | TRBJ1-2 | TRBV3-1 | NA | TGTGCCAGCAGCCCTGGACGGACAATAATTGGGAATGGCTACACCTTC | CASSPGRTIIGNGYTF
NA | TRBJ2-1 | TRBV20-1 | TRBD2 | TGCAGTGCTAGAGATATCGGGAGGCCCTACAATGAGCAGTTCTTC | CSARDIGRPYNEQFF
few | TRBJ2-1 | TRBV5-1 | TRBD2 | TGCGCCAGCAGCTTGGCCCCGGGAGCGGGACGAGAGAGGGGTGAGCAGTTCTTC | CASSLAPGAGRERGEQFF
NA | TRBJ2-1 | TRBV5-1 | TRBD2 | TGCGCCAGCAGCTTGGGTTCTAGCGGCCCTAATGAGCAGTTCTTC | CASSLGSSGPNEQFF
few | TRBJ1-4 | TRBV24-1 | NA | TGTGCCACCTTAGGAGGGTTCGAAGAAAAACTGTTTTTT | CATLGGFEEKLFF
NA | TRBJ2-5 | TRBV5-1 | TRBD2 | TGCGCCAGCAGCCAACTAGCGACGGGGGGGCAAGAGACCCAGTACTTC | CASSQLATGGQETQYF
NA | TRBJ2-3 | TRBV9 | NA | TGTGCCAGCAGCTTCCGACGGTCGGAAACAGATACGCAGTATTTT | CASSFRRSETDTQYF
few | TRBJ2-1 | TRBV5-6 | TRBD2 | TGTGCCAGCTATGAAGGTCGAGGGACTAGCGGGAGGGGGTACAATGAGCAGTTCTTC | CASYEGRGTSGRGYNEQFF